The source of this T cell receptor beta chain is a study of blood T cell repertoires in COVID-19. Turning to the study itself: Samples came from the United States, Italy and Spain, spanning acute and convalescent COVID-19. T cells, B-cell-depleted T cells, or PBMCs provided the cDNA or gDNA that served as material.

The germline CDR1 and CDR2 sequences are MNHEY and SVGEGT. V lost 2 bases to trimming and J lost 10 bases, with 12 bases between them. This CDR3 comprises 14 residues. Per the authors' pipeline: Counts of nucleated cells, estimated from reference gene primer amplification, were obtained. The protocol was immunoSEQ multiplex PCR, while the TCRdb copy is restricted to in-frame clones and leaves out a portion. Clone size and V and J calls were adopted from that table, with D and trimming inferred from the DNA. The sample has about 220,000 clones; approximately 83% are singletons. The TCR originated in a woman aged 55-70 years with acute or convalescent COVID-19. Sequencing was performed on peripheral blood. The chain recombines TRBV6-2 or TRBV6-3 with TRBJ1-6; TRBD1 is a possible D gene (5 bases). DNA for the CDR3: TGTGCCAGCAGTTACCTGGGGGGGGAGTCACCCCTCCACTTT. The encoded protein is CASSYLGGESPLHF.